This T cell receptor (beta chain) emerged from a study of blood T cell repertoires in COVID-19 (dated by TCRdb to about 2020). Notes on the research overall: Samples from collaborators originated in the United States, Italy and Spain and spanned both the acute and convalescent phases of COVID-19. The samples were drawn from the first 160 participants of the ongoing ImmuneRACE study and from some 1,300 subjects provided by 6 global collaborators. Sample metadata almost always included a de-identified subject ID, COVID-19 status, age in years and sex. The dataset comprised deeply sampled blood TCRbeta repertoires from subjects exposed to, actively infected with, or recovered from COVID-19. The material from the prospective study consisted of cDNA or gDNA derived from T cells, B-cell-depleted T cells, or PBMCs. HLA class I and class II types, where available, came from metadata supplied by the sample provider rather than from assay-based typing. The repertoires were made available in a free public database intended to serve as a resource for research on the immune response to SARS-CoV-2. Study-level results and caveats: The quantity of clinical and demographic metadata differed by source and by participant and was supplied without curation.

CDR1 and CDR2 (SGHKS, YYEKEE) derive from the germline V gene (reference sequence). V loses 2 bases, J loses 2 bases, and the germline ends lie 8 bases apart. The CDR3 spans 13 residues, from the cysteine through the phenylalanine. Only CDR3 DNA is held: 39 bases, read in frame from base 1. Only one count was recorded for this clone. Its binding antigen is unknown. Per-base quality was not reported, and no clone a single base away is much larger than it. Whole blood was collected in K2EDTA tubes by collaborating institutions according to the institutions' own protocols. Collaborator samples were shipped for TCRbeta analysis as frozen whole blood, isolated PBMCs, or DNA extracted from either sample type. TCRbeta CDR3 regions were amplified from genomic DNA using the immunoSEQ Assay, a bias-controlled multiplex PCR. The authors processed their data as follows. The number of nucleated cells in each sample was estimated from the amplification of reference gene primers within the assay. To quantify the absolute abundance of each unique TCRbeta CDR3 rearrangement, sequence reads were collapsed and filtered. For each sample, productive Simpson clonality was calculated as the square root of Simpson's diversity index across productive rearrangements. TCRdb limited this immuneACCESS table to in-frame rearrangements with V and J called. A share of clones is missing; checked studies link under half to unresolved V genes, and the rest is unexplained. The V and J calls and clone size come from that table; D and trimming were worked out from the DNA. The sample data list some 50,000 clones, and under 90% of these were observed just once. The ten biggest clones cover under 3% of the sample.

This clonotype was obtained from a man in his forties or fifties with acute or convalescent COVID-19. The sequenced material came from peripheral blood. This receptor chain uses TRBV5-5 and TRBJ2-7; the D region possibly corresponds to TRBD2 (6 bases align). Read as DNA, the sequence is TGTGCCAGCAGCTTCGGGGGAACCTACGAGCAGTACTTC. Its protein product is CASSFGGTYEQYF.